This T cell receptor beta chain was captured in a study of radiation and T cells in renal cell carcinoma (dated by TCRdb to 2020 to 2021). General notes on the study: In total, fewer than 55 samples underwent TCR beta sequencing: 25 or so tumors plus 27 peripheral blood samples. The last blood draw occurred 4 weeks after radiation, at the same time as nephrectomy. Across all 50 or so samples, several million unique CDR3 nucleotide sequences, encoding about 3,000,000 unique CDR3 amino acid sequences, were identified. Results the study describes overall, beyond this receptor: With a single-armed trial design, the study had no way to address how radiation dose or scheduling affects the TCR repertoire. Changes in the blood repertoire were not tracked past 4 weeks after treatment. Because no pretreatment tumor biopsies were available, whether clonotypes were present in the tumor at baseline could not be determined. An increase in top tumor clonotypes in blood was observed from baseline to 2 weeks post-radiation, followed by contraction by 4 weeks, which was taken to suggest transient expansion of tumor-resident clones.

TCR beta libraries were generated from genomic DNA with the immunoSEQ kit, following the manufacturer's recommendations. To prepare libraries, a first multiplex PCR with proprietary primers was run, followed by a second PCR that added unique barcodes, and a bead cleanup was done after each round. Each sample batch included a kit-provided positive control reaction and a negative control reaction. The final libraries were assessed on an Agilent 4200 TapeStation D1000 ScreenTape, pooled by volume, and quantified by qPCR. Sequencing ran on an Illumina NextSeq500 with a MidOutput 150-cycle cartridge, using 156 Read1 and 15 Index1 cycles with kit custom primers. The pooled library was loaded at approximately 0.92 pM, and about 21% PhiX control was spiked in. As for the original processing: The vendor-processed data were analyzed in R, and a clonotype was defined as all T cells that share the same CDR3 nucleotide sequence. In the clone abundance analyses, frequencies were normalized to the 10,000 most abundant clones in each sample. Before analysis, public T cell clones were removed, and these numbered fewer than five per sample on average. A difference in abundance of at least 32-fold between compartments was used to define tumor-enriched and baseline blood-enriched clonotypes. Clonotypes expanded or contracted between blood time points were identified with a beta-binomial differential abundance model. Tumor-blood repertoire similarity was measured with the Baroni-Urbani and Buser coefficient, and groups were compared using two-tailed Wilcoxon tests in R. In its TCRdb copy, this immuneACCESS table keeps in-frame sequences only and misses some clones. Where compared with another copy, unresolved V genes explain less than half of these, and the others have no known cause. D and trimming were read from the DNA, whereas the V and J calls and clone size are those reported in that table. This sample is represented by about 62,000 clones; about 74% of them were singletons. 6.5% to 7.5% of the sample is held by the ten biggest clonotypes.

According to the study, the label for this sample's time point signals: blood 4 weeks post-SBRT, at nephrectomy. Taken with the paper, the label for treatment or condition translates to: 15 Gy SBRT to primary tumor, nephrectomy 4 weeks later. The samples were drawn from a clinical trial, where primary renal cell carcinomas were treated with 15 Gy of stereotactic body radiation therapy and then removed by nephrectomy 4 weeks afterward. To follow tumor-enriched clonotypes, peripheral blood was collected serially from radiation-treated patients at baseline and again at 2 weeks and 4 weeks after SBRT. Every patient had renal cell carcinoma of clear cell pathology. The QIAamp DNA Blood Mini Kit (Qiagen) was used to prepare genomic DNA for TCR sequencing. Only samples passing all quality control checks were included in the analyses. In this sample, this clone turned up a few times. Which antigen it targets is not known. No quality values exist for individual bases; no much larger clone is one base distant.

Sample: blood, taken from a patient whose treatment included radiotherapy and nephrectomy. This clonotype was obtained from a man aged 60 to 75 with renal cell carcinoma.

The CDR3 protein sequence reads: CASSPLAVNTGELFF. The DNA sequence reads TGTGCCAGCAGCCCACTAGCGGTGAACACCGGGGAGCTGTTTTTT. The chain was built from TRBV11-2 and TRBJ2-2; the central 8 bases match TRBD2. The CDR3 spans 15 residues, from the cysteine through the phenylalanine. The kept DNA is CDR3 alone, 45 bases in frame from the first base. Trimming removed 5 bases from V and 1 base from J; the gene matches leave 3 bases unexplained. The germline V gene specifies SGHAT as CDR1 and FQNNGV as CDR2. The reference TRBV11-2 and TRBJ2-2 proteins fill in what lies around the CDR3, so the full variable domain reads EAGVAQSPRYKIIEKRQSVAFWCNPISGHATLYWYQQILGQGPKLLIQFQNNGVVDDSQLPKDRFSAERLKGVDSTLKIQPAKLEDSAVYLCASSPLAVNTGELFFGEGSRLTVL.